The 25 T cell receptor beta chains presented below share a single source sample, sequenced in a study of breast tumors, draining lymph nodes, adjacent tissues. TCRdb processed the multiplex PCR reads anew with MiXCR; each CDR3 protein has one entry. The table has some 230,000 distinct CDR3 sequences, 34% seen once. The lymph nodes were axillary draining lymph nodes from breast cancer patients. The sample taken for sequencing was axillary lymph node tissue. The receptors originated from a female donor with breast cancer. Some clones in this sample may be carry-over from other donors' samples.

On this clonotype itself: Given a much more abundant clone one base away, this may be a read error. Without the conserved terminal phenylalanine or tryptophan, this CDR3 likely stems from a read error. V is TRBV5-1 and J is TRBJ2-7; D is tentatively TRBD1 or TRBD2 (5 bases each). CDR3 length: 14 residues. Trimming pared 4 bases from V and 0 bases from J, leaving 11 bases between. CDR1 is SGHRS, CDR2 YFSETQ, per germline. CDR3 in amino acids: CASSPRDGSYEQYL. In DNA form, the CDR3 reads TGCGCCAGCAGCCCCCGGGACGGCTCCTACGAGCAGTACCTC.

The gene calls are TRBV20-1 and TRBJ1-3; D remains ambiguous. CDR1 is DFQATT and CDR2 is SNEGSKA in the germline V gene (reference sequence). The CDR3 has 14 residues. V was trimmed by 1 base and J by 8 bases, leaving 15 bases between them. The DNA of the CDR3 is TGCAGTGCTAGAGGGTGGGTACATGGCTACACCATATATTTT. Its translation is CSARGWVHGYTIYF.

A word on this clonotype: Possible read error: a much larger clone is one base away. This chain links TRBV13 with TRBJ1-2, with unresolved D. V lost 6 bases to trimming and J lost 3 bases, with 14 bases between them. CDR3 length: 14 amino acids. CDR1 and CDR2 (germline): PRHDT, FYEKMQ (reference sequence). CDR3 amino acids: CASSQPGLDYGYTF. The CDR3 coding sequence is TGTGCCAGCAGTCAACCGGGCCTTGACTATGGCTACACCTTC.

This clonotype was detected ten times or more. The J gene is TRBJ2-2, the V gene TRBV5-1, with TRBD2 matching over 10 bases. J was trimmed by 1 base and V by 4 bases; bases with no gene match: 1. Germline V CDR1 and CDR2: SGHRS, YFSETQ. The CDR3 consists of 15 residues. In DNA form, the CDR3 reads TGCGCCAGCAGCGCTAGCGGGGGGAACACCGGGGAGCTGTTTTTT. Encoded protein: CASSASGGNTGELFF. Full variable domain (missing parts from reference TRBV5-1 and TRBJ2-2): KAGVTQTPRYLIKTRGQQVTLSCSPISGHRSVSWYQQTPGQGLQFLFEYFSETQRNKGNFPGRFSGRQFSNSRSEMNVSTLELGDSALYLCASSASGGNTGELFFGEGSRLTVL.

This clonotype was found many times. The V gene is TRBV7-9, the J gene TRBJ1-5; D gene uncertain. V was trimmed by 3 bases and J by 2 bases, leaving 8 bases between them. There are 14 residues in the CDR3. The germline gives CDR1 SEHNR, CDR2 FQNEAQ (reference sequence). CDR3 in DNA: TGTGCCAGCAGCTTCGAAGGTGGCAATCAGCCCCAGCATTTT. It translates to CASSFEGGNQPQHF. The full variable domain, in which reference TRBV7-9 and TRBJ1-5 provide the parts outside the CDR3, is DTGVSQNPRHKITKRGQNVTFRCDPISEHNRLYWYRQTLGQGPEFLTYFQNEAQLEKSRLLSDRFSAERPKGSFSTLEIQRTEQGDSAMYLCASSFEGGNQPQHFGDGTRLSIL.

This clonotype was counted at least ten times. This chain links TRBV7-3 with TRBJ2-3, with TRBD2 identical over 16 bases. The CDR3 length is 17 residues. Per germline, CDR1 SGHTA and CDR2 FQGTGA. V lost 5 bases, J lost 2 bases, and 4 bases stayed unmatched. The CDR3 loop reads CASSPGTSGGATDTQYF. CDR3 nucleotides: TGTGCCAGCAGCCCCGGGACTAGCGGGGGGGCCACAGATACGCAGTATTTT.

The chain joins TRBV20-1 to TRBJ2-3, with 9 bases matching TRBD2. The germline gives CDR1 DFQATT, CDR2 SNEGSKA (reference sequence). This CDR3 contains 16 residues. The trim removed 4 bases at V and 1 base at J, leaving 9 bases unmatched. CDR3 residues: CSANGGGADGTDTQYF. Here the CDR3 DNA reads TGCAGTGCTAATGGCGGGGGGGCAGATGGCACAGATACGCAGTATTTT.

This clonotype appeared a few times. V usage is TRBV6-4 and J usage is TRBJ1-1; the D is unclear. V lost 8 bases and J lost 3, with 4 bases in between. This CDR3 region has 10 residues. The germline V gene has CDR1 MRHNA and CDR2 SNTAGT. As DNA, the CDR3 is TGTGCCAGCCGACACACTGAAGCTTTCTTT. Protein: CASRHTEAFF.

This clonotype was seen at least ten times. The chain combines TRBV2 with TRBJ1-2, with a tentative D call TRBD1 (6 bases). Trimming left V 3 bases short and J 4 bases short, with 15 bases between. CDR3 length: 15 residues. Germline assignment: CDR1 SNHLY and CDR2 FYNNEI. The CDR3 reads CASSERETGFYGYTF. For the CDR3, the DNA is TGTGCCAGCAGTGAGAGGGAAACAGGGTTCTATGGCTACACCTTC.

In regard to this clonotype: The DNA is left out, because the CDR3 cannot be placed on it with certainty; the CDR3 is given as TCRdb lists it. The chain is built from TRBV20-1 and TRBJ2-3; no check of the table's D call, TRBD1, against the DNA was made. The CDR3 spans 14 amino acids, including both terminal residues. CDR1 DFQATT and CDR2 SNEGSKA come from the germline V gene (reference sequence). This CDR3 reads CSVGGGSGTDTQYF.

Points on this clonotype: One base away lies a much larger clone, so this may be a sequencing read error. The chain combines TRBV18 with TRBJ2-7; TRBD2 is a possible D gene (6 bases). Germline V gene data show CDR1 as KGHSH and CDR2 as LQKENI. V was clipped by 8 bases and J by 5 bases, with 16 bases between them. The CDR3 length is 13 residues. CDR3 residues: CASTGGDFHEQYF. The CDR3 DNA is TGTGCCAGCACCGGAGGGGACTTCCACGAGCAGTACTTC.

Details on this clonotype: This sequence may be a read error, since a much larger clone differs from it by one base. The rearrangement uses TRBV2 and TRBJ2-1; D is possibly TRBD1 or TRBD2 (5 bases each). Trimming pared 4 bases from V and 12 bases from J, leaving 10 bases between. Looked up from germline, CDR1 is SNHLY and CDR2 is FYNNEI. CDR3 length: 11 residues. The CDR3 region is CASSGGYGQFF. The CDR3 DNA is TGTGCCAGCAGTGGGGGGTATGGGCAGTTCTTC.

The chain couples TRBV7-7 to TRBJ2-1; D unresolved. Germline CDR1 and CDR2: SSHAT and FNYEAQ (reference sequence). The CDR3 has 13 residues. The CDR3 spells CASPHRANNEQFF. The CDR3 nucleotides read TGTGCTAGCCCCCATCGCGCCAACAATGAGCAGTTCTTC.

As to this clonotype: No conserved phenylalanine or tryptophan ends this CDR3, so it is likely a read error. The chain carries TRBV7-2 and TRBJ2-7; the D gene could be TRBD1 or TRBD2 (5 bases each). CDR3 length: 15 residues. Germline CDR1 reads SGHTA; CDR2 reads FQGNSA. V gave up 2 bases and J gave up 2 bases, with 13 bases separating them. The CDR3 coding sequence is TGTGCCAGCAGCTTATTGGGGGATAGGACCTACGAGCAGTACTCC. Its translation is CASSLLGDRTYEQYS.

The chain carries TRBV15 and TRBJ2-7; TRBD1 aligns across 9 bases. Germline CDR1 and CDR2: LNHNV and YYDKDF (reference sequence). Losses at the gene ends were 2 bases for V and 1 base for J; bases not matched to a gene: 3. This CDR3 comprises 15 residues. CDR3 bases: TGTGCCACCAGCAGAAGGACAGGGGTGTCCTACGAGCAGTACTTC. It specifies CATSRRTGVSYEQYF.

This clonotype has only one observation. V and J are TRBV5-4 and TRBJ2-2; D may be TRBD2 (6 bases). The CDR3 spans 18 residues. The germline V gene has CDR1 SGHNT and CDR2 YYREEE (reference sequence). Trimming pared 2 bases from V and 3 bases from J, leaving 20 bases between. CDR3 coding DNA: TGTGCCAGCAGCTTAGTAAGCCGGGAGAATGGCTACACCGGGGAGCTGTTTTTT. Translated, it gives CASSLVSRENGYTGELFF.

This clonotype has a handful of counts. The chain uses TRBV6-1 and TRBJ1-5, with D maybe TRBD1 (6 bases). The CDR3 consists of 15 residues. Germline V lookup: CDR1 MNHNS, CDR2 SASEGT. Trimming removed 5 bases at V and 0 bases at J, with 11 bases between. The CDR3 loop reads CASSYQDSSNQPQHF. The CDR3 DNA follows: TGTGCCAGCAGTTATCAGGACAGTAGCAATCAGCCCCAGCATTTT.

On this clonotype itself: A much larger clone differs from this one at a single base, so this may be a read error. Written as DNA, the CDR3 is TGTGCCAGCAGTTTCACTAGCGGGACCTTTGAGCAGTACTTC. It is translated as CASSFTSGTFEQYF. The chain links TRBV12-3 or TRBV12-4 to TRBJ2-7, with TRBD2 identical over 10 bases. CDR3 size: 14 residues. V was pared by 3 bases and J by 7 bases, with 6 bases of the junction left unmatched.

This chain connects TRBV29-1 to TRBJ2-3; 12 bases fit TRBD2. CDR3 size: 14 residues. Germline lookup yields CDR1 SQVTM and CDR2 ANQGSEA. DNA of the CDR3: TGCACCGATTCACTAGCGGGGGGACCAGATACGCAGTATTTT. Amino acid sequence: CTDSLAGGPDTQYF.

This clonotype was observed many times. This CDR3 is CSVLLWTGTHEQYF. In DNA, the CDR3 is TGCAGCGTCCTCCTTTGGACAGGGACCCACGAGCAGTACTTC. This chain uses TRBV29-1 with TRBJ2-7; 8 positions match TRBD1. V lost 6 bases, J lost 5 bases, and 12 bases stayed unmatched. The CDR3 contains 14 residues. Germline V gene lookup returns CDR1 SQVTM and CDR2 ANQGSEA.

In this sample, this clonotype turned up many times. This chain links TRBV7-9 with TRBJ2-3; the D is unclear. In germline, CDR1 is SEHNR, CDR2 FQNEAQ (reference sequence). V lost 5 bases and J lost 2, with 5 bases in between. The CDR3 is 12 amino acids. Here the CDR3 reads CASSPVTDTQYF. CDR3 DNA sequence: TGTGCCAGCAGCCCCGTCACAGATACGCAGTATTTT.

This clonotype was picked up many times. The rearrangement joins TRBV4-3 to TRBJ2-1, with a weak D call TRBD2 (5 bases). CDR3 length equals 12 residues. The germline gives CDR1 LGHNA, CDR2 YSLEER. Trimming took off 1 base at V and 8 bases at J, with 6 bases between the two ends. The CDR3 protein is CASSQGGYEQFF. The CDR3 nucleotides are TGCGCCAGCAGCCAAGGAGGGTATGAGCAGTTCTTC.

This clonotype was found a few times. This chain uses TRBV28 with TRBJ1-5; a possible D gene is TRBD1 (6 bases). V was shortened by 2 bases and J by 2 bases, with 13 bases between the two germline ends. CDR1 is MDHEN, CDR2 SYDVKM, per germline. The CDR3 runs 16 residues. CDR3 nucleotides: TGTGCCAGCAGTTTAATGGGGGCGAGGGGCAATCAGCCCCAGCATTTT. It is translated as CASSLMGARGNQPQHF.

A few counts support this clonotype. This chain uses TRBV19 with TRBJ2-7, with 10 bases matching TRBD2. Losses at the gene ends were 9 bases for V and 2 bases for J; bases not matched to a gene: 10. The germline V gene has CDR1 LNHDA and CDR2 SQIVND (reference sequence). This CDR3 comprises 15 residues. CDR3 residues: CASSLTTSGTYEQYF. In DNA, the CDR3 is TGTGCCAGCAGTTTAACTACTAGCGGGACCTACGAGCAGTACTTC.

This clonotype was counted many times. The genes are TRBV6-5 and TRBJ2-7; unclear D gene. This CDR3 spans 13 amino acids. Germline CDR1 and CDR2: MNHEY and SVGAGI. Trimming took off 6 bases at V and 5 bases at J, with 14 bases between the two ends. This CDR3 is CASRGPKANEQYF. DNA of the CDR3: TGTGCCAGCAGGGGCCCAAAGGCGAACGAGCAGTACTTC.